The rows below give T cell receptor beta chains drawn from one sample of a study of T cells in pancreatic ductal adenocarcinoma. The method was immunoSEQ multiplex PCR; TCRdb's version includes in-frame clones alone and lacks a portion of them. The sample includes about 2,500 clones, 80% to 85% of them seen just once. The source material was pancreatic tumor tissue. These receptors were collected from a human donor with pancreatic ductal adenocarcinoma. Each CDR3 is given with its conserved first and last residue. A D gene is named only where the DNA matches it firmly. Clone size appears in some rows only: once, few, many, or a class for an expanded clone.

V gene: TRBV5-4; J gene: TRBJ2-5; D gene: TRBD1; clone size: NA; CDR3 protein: CASSQQGSDETQYF; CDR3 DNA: TGTGCCAGCAGTCAACAGGGGTCTGATGAGACCCAGTACTTC
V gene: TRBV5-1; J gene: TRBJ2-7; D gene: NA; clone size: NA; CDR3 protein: CASSSRAVLGYEQYF; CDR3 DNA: TGCGCCAGCAGCTCTCGAGCGGTGCTTGGTTACGAGCAGTACTTC
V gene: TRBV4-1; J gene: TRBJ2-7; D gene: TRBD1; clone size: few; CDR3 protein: CASSQVNRGTYEQYF; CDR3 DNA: TGCGCCAGCAGCCAAGTTAACAGGGGGACCTACGAGCAGTACTTC
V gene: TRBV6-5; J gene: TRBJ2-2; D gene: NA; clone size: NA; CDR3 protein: CASSIRAGELFF; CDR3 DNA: TGTGCCAGCAGCATCAGGGCCGGGGAGCTGTTTTTT
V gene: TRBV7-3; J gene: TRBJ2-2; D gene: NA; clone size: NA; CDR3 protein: CASSSSPSGELFF; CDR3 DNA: TGTGCCAGCAGCTCTTCCCCCTCCGGGGAGCTGTTTTTT
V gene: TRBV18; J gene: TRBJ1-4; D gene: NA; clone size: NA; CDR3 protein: CASSPDRNEKLFF; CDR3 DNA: TGTGCCAGCTCACCTGACAGAAATGAAAAACTGTTTTTT
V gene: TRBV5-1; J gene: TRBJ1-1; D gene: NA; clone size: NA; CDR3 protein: CASSLEADRGTEAFF; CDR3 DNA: TGCGCCAGCAGCTTGGAGGCCGATCGGGGCACTGAAGCTTTCTTT
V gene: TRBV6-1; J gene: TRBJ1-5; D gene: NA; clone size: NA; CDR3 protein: CASSSGQSNQPQHF; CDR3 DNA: TGTGCCAGCAGTTCCGGACAGAGTAATCAGCCCCAGCATTTT
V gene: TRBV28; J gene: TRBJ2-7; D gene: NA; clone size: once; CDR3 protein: CASSFFVLGLSYEQYF; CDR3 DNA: TGTGCCAGCAGTTTTTTCGTCCTAGGTCTCTCCTACGAGCAGTACTTC
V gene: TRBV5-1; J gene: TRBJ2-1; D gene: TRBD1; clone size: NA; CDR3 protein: CASSGQGGGYNEQFF; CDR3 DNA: TGCGCCAGCAGCGGACAGGGAGGTGGCTACAATGAGCAGTTCTTC
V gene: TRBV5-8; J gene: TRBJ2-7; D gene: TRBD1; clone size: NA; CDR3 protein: CASSLGTGAYEQYF; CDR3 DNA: TGTGCCAGCAGCTTGGGGACAGGAGCCTACGAGCAGTACTTC
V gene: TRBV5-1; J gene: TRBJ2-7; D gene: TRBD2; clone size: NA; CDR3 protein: CASSLAGGNQYF; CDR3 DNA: TGCGCCAGCAGCTTGGCCGGGGGGAACCAGTACTTC
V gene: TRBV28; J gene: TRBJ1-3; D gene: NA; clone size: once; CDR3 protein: CASSFGSNSGNTIYF; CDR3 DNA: TGTGCCAGCAGTTTCGGTTCCAACTCTGGAAACACCATATATTTT
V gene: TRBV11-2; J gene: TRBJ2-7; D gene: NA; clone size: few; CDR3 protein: CASSYPTGVGYEQYF; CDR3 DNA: TGTGCCAGTTCATACCCAACGGGGGTAGGGTACGAGCAGTACTTC
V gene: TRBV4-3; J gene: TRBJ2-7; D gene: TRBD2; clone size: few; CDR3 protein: CASSHFTGGSYEQYF; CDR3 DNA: TGCGCCAGCAGCCATTTCACGGGGGGCTCCTACGAGCAGTACTTC
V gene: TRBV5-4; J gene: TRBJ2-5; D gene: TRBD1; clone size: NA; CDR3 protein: CASSLWGQGDILGETQYF; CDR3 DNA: TGTGCCAGCAGCTTGTGGGGACAGGGGGATATTTTGGGGGAGACCCAGTACTTC
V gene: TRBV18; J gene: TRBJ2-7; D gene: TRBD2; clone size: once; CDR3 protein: CASSPTAGSGSSYEQYF; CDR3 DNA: TGTGCCAGCTCACCAACGGCGGGGAGCGGGAGCTCCTACGAGCAGTACTTC
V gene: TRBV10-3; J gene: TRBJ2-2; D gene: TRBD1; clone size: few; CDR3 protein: CAISPLAGGNTGELFF; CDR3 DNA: TGTGCCATCAGTCCCTTGGCAGGGGGAAACACCGGGGAGCTGTTTTTT
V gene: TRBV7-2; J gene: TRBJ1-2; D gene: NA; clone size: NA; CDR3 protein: CASSIWSIEGYTF; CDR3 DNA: TGTGCCAGCAGCATCTGGAGTATCGAAGGCTACACCTTC
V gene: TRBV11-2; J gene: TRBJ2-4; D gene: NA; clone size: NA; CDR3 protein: CASSPGQGGLAKNIQYF; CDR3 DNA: TGTGCCAGCAGCCCGGGGCAGGGAGGCCTAGCCAAAAACATTCAGTACTTC
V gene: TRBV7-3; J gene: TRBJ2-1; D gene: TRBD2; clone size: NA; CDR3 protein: CASSGAGGQNEQFF; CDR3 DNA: TGTGCCAGCAGCGGGGCGGGGGGCCAAAATGAGCAGTTCTTC
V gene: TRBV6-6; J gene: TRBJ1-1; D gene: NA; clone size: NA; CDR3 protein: CASSYWGGITEAFF; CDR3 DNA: TGTGCCAGCAGTTACTGGGGGGGGATAACTGAAGCTTTCTTT
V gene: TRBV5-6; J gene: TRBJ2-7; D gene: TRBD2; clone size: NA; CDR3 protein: CASSLYSSGSYEQYF; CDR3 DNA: TGTGCCAGCAGCTTGTACTCTAGCGGGAGTTACGAGCAGTACTTC
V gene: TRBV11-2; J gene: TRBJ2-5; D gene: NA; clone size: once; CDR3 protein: CASSVQGSQETQYF; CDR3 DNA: TGTGCCAGCAGCGTACAGGGATCCCAAGAGACCCAGTACTTC
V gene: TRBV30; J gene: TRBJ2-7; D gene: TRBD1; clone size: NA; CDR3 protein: CAWSVGTGPYEQYF; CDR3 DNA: TGTGCCTGGAGTGTGGGGACAGGGCCCTACGAGCAGTACTTC
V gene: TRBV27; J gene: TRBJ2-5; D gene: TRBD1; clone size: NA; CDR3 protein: CASSTDRAQETQYF; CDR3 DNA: TGTGCCAGCAGTACTGACAGGGCGCAAGAGACCCAGTACTTC
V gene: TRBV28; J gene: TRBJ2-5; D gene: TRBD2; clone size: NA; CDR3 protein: CASSGDTGGWTQYF; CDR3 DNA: TGTGCCAGCAGTGGGGACACGGGGGGGTGGACCCAGTACTTC
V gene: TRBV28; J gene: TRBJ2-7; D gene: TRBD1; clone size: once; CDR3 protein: CATSPGSTGWKSYEQYF; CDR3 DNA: TGTGCCACCTCCCCCGGCTCGACAGGGTGGAAATCATACGAGCAGTACTTC
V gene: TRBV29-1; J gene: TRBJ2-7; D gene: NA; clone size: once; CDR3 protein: CSGEQGHEQYF; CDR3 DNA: TGCAGCGGAGAACAGGGCCACGAGCAGTACTTC
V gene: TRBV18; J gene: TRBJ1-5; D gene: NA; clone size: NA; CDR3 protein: CASSPRAREPQHF; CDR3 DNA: TGTGCCAGCTCACCGCGAGCCCGGGAGCCCCAGCATTTT
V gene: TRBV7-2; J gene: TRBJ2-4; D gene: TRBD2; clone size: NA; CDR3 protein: CASSPRTSENIQYF; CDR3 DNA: TGTGCCAGCAGCCCGAGGACTAGTGAAAACATTCAGTACTTC
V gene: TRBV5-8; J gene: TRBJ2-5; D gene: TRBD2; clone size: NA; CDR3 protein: CASMPPSGKETQYF; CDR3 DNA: TGTGCCAGCATGCCTCCTAGCGGGAAAGAGACCCAGTACTTC
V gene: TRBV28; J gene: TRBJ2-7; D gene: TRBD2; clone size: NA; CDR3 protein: CARNGGTAGLVGEQYF; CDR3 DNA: TGTGCCAGAAACGGCGGCACAGCGGGATTGGTGGGCGAGCAGTACTTC
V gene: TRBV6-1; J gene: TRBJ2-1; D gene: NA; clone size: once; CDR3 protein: CASSEELDSIYNEQFF; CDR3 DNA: TGTGCCAGCAGTGAAGAGCTCGACAGCATTTACAATGAGCAGTTCTTC
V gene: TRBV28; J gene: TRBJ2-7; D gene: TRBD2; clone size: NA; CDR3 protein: CASTTSGGTYEQYF; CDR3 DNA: TGTGCCAGCACTACTAGCGGGGGTACCTACGAGCAGTACTTC
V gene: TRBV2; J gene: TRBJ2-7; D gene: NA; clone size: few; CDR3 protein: CASRQSSYEQYF; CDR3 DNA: TGTGCCAGCAGACAAAGCTCCTACGAGCAGTACTTC
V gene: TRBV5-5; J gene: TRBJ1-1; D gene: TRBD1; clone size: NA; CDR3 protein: CASSWRGTGENTEAFF; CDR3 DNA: TGTGCCAGCAGCTGGAGAGGGACAGGAGAAAACACTGAAGCTTTCTTT
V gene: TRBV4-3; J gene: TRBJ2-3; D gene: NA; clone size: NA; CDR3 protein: CASSHLKGEGLTDTQYF; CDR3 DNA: TGCGCCAGCAGCCACCTGAAGGGGGAGGGCCTAACAGATACGCAGTATTTT
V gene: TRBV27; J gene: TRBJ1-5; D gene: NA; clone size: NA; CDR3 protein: CASSPRGYNQPQHF; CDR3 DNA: TGTGCCAGCAGTCCCAGGGGATACAATCAGCCCCAGCATTTT
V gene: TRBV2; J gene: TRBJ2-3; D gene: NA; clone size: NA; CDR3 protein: CASSDSQADTQYF; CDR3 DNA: TGTGCCAGCAGTGATAGTCAGGCGGATACGCAGTATTTT
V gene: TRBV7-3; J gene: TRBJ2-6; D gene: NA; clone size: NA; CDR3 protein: CASSFTGIELSGANVLTF; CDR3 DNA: TGTGCCAGCAGCTTTACCGGGATTGAGCTCTCTGGGGCCAACGTCCTGACTTTC
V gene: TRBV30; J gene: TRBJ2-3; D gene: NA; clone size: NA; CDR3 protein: CAWTPAENTDTQYF; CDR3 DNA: TGTGCCTGGACCCCTGCCGAGAACACAGATACGCAGTATTTT
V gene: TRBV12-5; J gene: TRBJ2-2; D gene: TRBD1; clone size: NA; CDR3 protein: CASGSGGGRELFF; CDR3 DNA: TGTGCTAGTGGGTCAGGGGGTGGCCGGGAGCTGTTTTTT